These 27 T cell receptor beta chains were all obtained from the same sample, sequenced in a study of beta chain features in type 1 diabetes. The authors reverse transcribed all of the isolated RNA, so sequencing captured expressed TCRB transcripts. The table came from immunoSEQ multiplex PCR; TCRdb's copy has only in-frame clones and leaves some out. Of roughly 300,000 clones listed, roughly 8% were seen once; the top ten hold approximately 0.44%. Sequencing used central memory CD4+ T cells from blood. The receptors come from a woman aged 18-29 years in good health.

This clone has only a few counts. The V gene is TRBV28, the J gene TRBJ1-2, with D perhaps matching TRBD1 (5 bases). The CDR3 consists of 14 residues. Deletions cut 5 bases from V and 2 bases from J, with 12 bases between. Germline V lookup: CDR1 MDHEN, CDR2 SYDVKM. CDR3 DNA sequence: TGTGCCAGCAGTGGACACGATATCAACTATGGCTACACCTTC. It is translated as CASSGHDINYGYTF.

This clone has just a few counts. The chain carries TRBV7-2 and TRBJ1-1, with unresolved D. This CDR3 comprises 11 residues. CDR1 is SGHTA, CDR2 FQGNSA, per germline. Trimming took off 2 bases at V and 9 bases at J, with 7 bases between the two ends. The DNA of the CDR3 is TGTGCCAGCAGCTTAAGTGGGAAAGCTTTCTTT. Its protein product is CASSLSGKAFF.

The V gene is TRBV18, the J gene TRBJ2-5; TRBD1 aligns across 8 bases. The J call could be wrong; TRBJ2-7 is a better fit for the DNA end. CDR1 KGHSH and CDR2 LQKENI come from the germline V gene. The CDR3 runs to 13 residues. This CDR3 reads CASSPTTGDEQYF. CDR3 DNA sequence: TGTGCCAGCTCACCTACGACAGGGGACGAGCAGTACTTC.

The table lists this clone with many counts. J is TRBJ2-7 and V is TRBV7-2; 7 bases fit TRBD1. The V gene end was trimmed by 4 bases and the J gene end by 0 bases; junction bases not matched to a gene: 3. The germline gives CDR1 SGHTA, CDR2 FQGNSA. The CDR3 has 14 residues. This chain's CDR3 is CASSWTGNSYEQYF. The DNA for the CDR3 is TGTGCCAGCAGCTGGACAGGTAACTCCTACGAGCAGTACTTC. Full variable domain (rest looked up from reference TRBV7-2 and TRBJ2-7): GAGVSQSPSNKVTEKGKDVELRCDPISGHTALYWYRQSLGQGLEFLIYFQGNSAPDKSGLPSDRFSAERTGGSVSTLTIQRTQQEDSAVYLCASSWTGNSYEQYFGPGTRLTVT.

The table lists this clone with a few counts. The chain recombines TRBV11-2 with TRBJ2-3; 9 bases fit TRBD2. Germline V gene data show CDR1 as SGHAT and CDR2 as FQNNGV. V lost 4 bases and J lost 4; bases outside the gene matches: 6. This CDR3 is 15 amino acids long. The CDR3 DNA sequence: TGTGCCAGCAGCTCCTATAGCGGGGGTGCAGATACGCAGTATTTT. Its translation: CASSSYSGGADTQYF.

This clone was seen a handful of times. This chain uses TRBV28 with TRBJ2-3; possibly TRBD1 for D (5 bases). This CDR3 is built from 14 residues. CDR1 and CDR2 (germline): MDHEN, SYDVKM. V was pared by 11 bases and J by 0 bases, with 15 bases between. The CDR3 bases are TGTGCCCTTACGCGGCAGGGAAGCACAGATACGCAGTATTTT. Translated: CALTRQGSTDTQYF.

This clone showed up many times. The chain couples TRBV7-9 to TRBJ2-7, with a possible D match to TRBD1 (5 bases). Trimming removed 2 bases at V and 6 bases at J, with 14 bases between. Germline V gives CDR1 SEHNR, CDR2 FQNEAQ (reference sequence). This CDR3 comprises 14 residues. CDR3 sequence: CASSLMLGQGEQYF. The CDR3 DNA follows: TGTGCCAGCAGCTTAATGTTAGGGCAGGGCGAGCAGTACTTC.

This clone was seen a handful of times. The rearrangement joins TRBV7-2 to TRBJ2-3; D is undetermined. The germline V gene encodes CDR1 SGHTA and CDR2 FQGNSA. The V end was cut by 5 bases, the J end by 6 bases, with 12 bases between. The CDR3 is 13 amino acids. The CDR3 region is CASSPRQWDTQYF. CDR3 nucleotide sequence: TGTGCCAGCAGCCCACGGCAGTGGGATACGCAGTATTTT.

The CDR3 reads CASSVAGNLNQPQHF. Here the CDR3 DNA reads TGTGCCAGCAGCGTGGCGGGGAATTTAAATCAGCCCCAGCATTTT. This chain links TRBV9 with TRBJ1-5; D call uncertain. Trimming took off 2 bases at V and 4 bases at J, with 13 bases between the two ends. CDR1 is SGDLS, CDR2 YYNGEE, per germline. The CDR3 contains 15 residues.

This rearrangement joins TRBV5-6 to TRBJ1-4; 8 nucleotides align to TRBD1. From germline, CDR1 is SGHDT and CDR2 YYEEEE. V dropped 2 bases and J dropped 4; count of bases not matched to a gene: 16. The CDR3 loop spans 19 amino acids. Written as DNA, the CDR3 is TGTGCCAGCAGCTTTACCACGGGACAGGTCCAACTAGATAATGAAAAACTGTTTTTT. Amino acids: CASSFTTGQVQLDNEKLFF.

This clone was detected only a few times. The chain employs TRBV4-2 and TRBJ2-1; 10 bases are a match to TRBD1. Germline CDR1 reads LGHNA; CDR2 reads YNFKEQ. Unmatched junction bases numbered 2, after V lost 1 base and J lost 8 bases. This CDR3 region has 14 residues. CDR3 nucleotide sequence: TGTGCCAGCAGCCAAGCGACAGGGGGCTATGAGCAGTTCTTC. This sequence encodes CASSQATGGYEQFF.

The chain couples TRBV5-1 to TRBJ2-5; 7 nucleotides align to TRBD2. The germline V gene encodes CDR1 SGHRS and CDR2 YFSETQ. With V trimmed by 4 bases and J by 3 bases, 9 bases remained unmatched. This CDR3 contains 15 residues. As DNA, the CDR3 is TGCGCCAGCAGCGGCGGGAGTGGATATAAAGAGACCCAGTACTTC. Translating gives CASSGGSGYKETQYF.

This clone appeared a few times. V gene TRBV5-1 combines with J gene TRBJ1-1; D gene uncertain. The CDR3 covers 15 residues. Looked up from germline, CDR1 is SGHRS and CDR2 is YFSETQ. Trimming removed 0 bases at V and 2 bases at J, with 11 bases between. The DNA of the CDR3 is TGCGCCAGCAGCTTGGTTTCCGGCCAAAACACTGAAGCTTTCTTT. Protein: CASSLVSGQNTEAFF.

This clone was recorded a few times. The rearrangement links TRBV5-1 to TRBJ2-1; 9 positions match TRBD1. The CDR3 totals 15 residues. V shed 7 bases, J shed 0 bases, and the junction held 5 bases outside the gene matches. Germline CDR1 SGHRS, CDR2 YFSETQ. CDR3 bases: TGCGCCAGCTTTAAGGACAGGGGCTCCTACAATGAGCAGTTCTTC. Amino acid sequence: CASFKDRGSYNEQFF.

V usage is TRBV4-1 and J usage is TRBJ2-3; 7 bases map to TRBD1. CDR3 length: 15 residues. The germline CDR1 and CDR2 sequences are MGHRA and YSYEKL. V dropped 2 bases and J dropped 3; count of bases not matched to a gene: 5. CDR3 sequence: CASSQRTGWTDTQYF. The CDR3 DNA is TGCGCCAGCAGCCAACGGACAGGATGGACAGATACGCAGTATTTT.

The chain recombines TRBV28 with TRBJ2-3; possible D gene TRBD1, 6 bases. Germline values: CDR1 MDHEN, CDR2 SYDVKM. V lost 6 bases and J lost 3, with 16 bases in between. This CDR3 has 15 residues. Here the CDR3 DNA reads TGTGCCAGCAGCATCACGAAACAGGGTACAGATACGCAGTATTTT. Protein: CASSITKQGTDTQYF.

Concerning this clone itself: Relative to the germline gene, one junction end is altered; a read error may explain this. This chain connects TRBV6-1 to TRBJ2-1; D perhaps matches TRBD1 (6 bases). The germline CDR1 and CDR2 sequences are MNHNS and SASEGT. CDR3 length: 17 amino acids. The CDR3 region is CAISESRQETSYNEQFF. As DNA, the CDR3 is TGTGCCATCAGTGAGTCCCGACAGGAGACCTCCTACAATGAGCAGTTCTTC.

Details on this clone: The same CDR3 is also encoded by other DNA sequences in this sample. The chain carries TRBV7-9 and TRBJ2-5; 9 bases map to TRBD2. Germline CDR1 and CDR2: SEHNR and FQNEAQ (reference sequence). This CDR3 has 16 amino acids. V lost 4 bases, J lost 4 bases, and 10 bases stayed unmatched. The CDR3 DNA follows: TGTGCCAGCAGCTCAAGATTAGCGGGAGTCGGAGAGACCCAGTACTTC. Translating it yields CASSSRLAGVGETQYF.

There are a few counts of this clone. V is TRBV5-4 and J is TRBJ2-7, with D perhaps being TRBD1 or TRBD2 (5 bases each). Germline lookup yields CDR1 SGHNT and CDR2 YYREEE (reference sequence). Trimming removed 5 bases at V and 4 bases at J, with 10 bases between. The CDR3 loop spans 12 amino acids. The CDR3 is CASSRDRYEQYF. CDR3 nucleotide sequence: TGTGCCAGCAGTCGGGACCGGTACGAGCAGTACTTC.

This clone was detected a few times. The chain carries TRBV6-6 and TRBJ2-3; 7 nucleotides line up with TRBD1. Losses at the gene ends were 6 bases for V and 4 bases for J; bases not matched to a gene: 10. The CDR3 has 15 amino acids. Germline values: CDR1 MNHNY, CDR2 SVGAGI (reference sequence). CDR3 region: CASSSPGTVADTQYF. DNA for the CDR3: TGTGCCAGCAGCTCTCCCGGGACAGTAGCAGATACGCAGTATTTT.

CDR3 region: CASSLDARGTSEFNEQFF. The CDR3 nucleotides read TGTGCCAGCAGCTTAGACGCACGGGGGACTAGTGAATTCAATGAGCAGTTCTTC. This chain uses TRBV11-2 with TRBJ2-1, with 8 bases lining up with TRBD2. The CDR3 is 18 amino acids. The junction had 13 bases not matched to a gene; V was cut back by 0 bases and J by 6 bases. CDR1 SGHAT and CDR2 FQNNGV come from the germline V gene.

The chain couples TRBV4-3 to TRBJ2-5, with 8 bases aligning to TRBD2. The CDR3 contains 15 residues. J gave up 5 bases and V 0 bases, and 5 bases lay outside the gene matches. CDR1 is LGHNA and CDR2 is YSLEER in the germline V gene. In DNA form, the CDR3 reads TGCGCCAGCAGCCAAGATGGGACTAGAGGGGAGACCCAGTACTTC. It translates to CASSQDGTRGETQYF.

This clone was seen ten or more times. V is TRBV21-1 and J is TRBJ2-6. TRBV21-1 is deemed a pseudogene. The CDR3 loop spans 18 amino acids. In DNA, the CDR3 is TGTGCCAGCAGCACCACTACAGTCCCCGCCACTGGGGCCAACGTCCTGACTTTC. Translated: CASSTTTVPATGANVLTF.

The rearrangement joins TRBV27 to TRBJ1-2, with D unclear. Germline loops: CDR1 MNHEY, CDR2 SMNVEV (reference sequence). This CDR3 region has 14 residues. The V end lost 7 bases, the J end lost 3 bases, and 15 bases lay between the germline ends. CDR3 bases: TGTGCCAGCAATCCCCTAGGACCGTACTATGGCTACACCTTC. Translation: CASNPLGPYYGYTF.

The sample holds a few counts of this clone. V and J are TRBV9 and TRBJ2-7; D perhaps matches TRBD1 (6 bases). CDR3 length: 15 amino acids. CDR1 SGDLS and CDR2 YYNGEE come from the germline V gene. The V and J ends lost 0 bases and 0 bases respectively, with 10 bases between them. CDR3 in DNA: TGTGCCAGCAGCGTAGCTACAGGGTTCTCCTACGAGCAGTACTTC. Its translation is CASSVATGFSYEQYF.

This clone was seen only a few times. The chain carries TRBV23-1 and TRBJ2-7; D is unresolved. TRBV23-1 belongs to the ORF category, with a function that is uncertain. This CDR3 has 14 amino acids. V gave up 3 bases and J gave up 3 bases, with 12 bases separating them. The CDR3 loop is CASSHPGTFYEQYF. The CDR3, as DNA: TGCGCCAGCAGTCACCCCGGAACCTTCTACGAGCAGTACTTC.

The rearrangement joins TRBV27 to TRBJ2-7; D might be TRBD1 (5 bases). The CDR3 runs to 15 residues. Trimming cost V 6 bases and J 3 bases, with 18 bases left between them. Germline loops: CDR1 MNHEY, CDR2 SMNVEV (reference sequence). The CDR3 coding sequence is TGTGCCAGCAGGCAAGCCCGACAGAATTTCTACGAGCAGTACTTC. Amino acids: CASRQARQNFYEQYF.